The sequence of this T cell receptor beta chain was determined in a study of cytomegalovirus exposure and HLA in healthy donors. Study outcomes and limitations: Association of around 17,000 TCR beta sequences with HLA alleles was found at 0.05 false discovery rate in a later analysis.

The ends were cut back, 3 bases at V and 3 bases at J, with 6 bases in the middle. The CDR3 is 12 amino acids. Germline V gives CDR1 SEHNR, CDR2 FQNEAQ (reference sequence). For this clone: Its antigen is still unknown.

PCR employed 60 Vbeta and 13 Jbeta primers. Assay used: immunoSEQ multiplex PCR; TCRdb lists only in-frame clones, some missing. Its table lists roughly 150,000 clones. The receptor comes from a woman in her 50s in good health and CMV-seronegative. The sample was PBMCs. The V call is TRBV7-9, the J call TRBJ2-7; unclear D gene. CDR3 sequence (DNA): TGTGCCAGCAGCTTTAATCGCTACGAGCAGTACTTC. Translation gives CASSFNRYEQYF.